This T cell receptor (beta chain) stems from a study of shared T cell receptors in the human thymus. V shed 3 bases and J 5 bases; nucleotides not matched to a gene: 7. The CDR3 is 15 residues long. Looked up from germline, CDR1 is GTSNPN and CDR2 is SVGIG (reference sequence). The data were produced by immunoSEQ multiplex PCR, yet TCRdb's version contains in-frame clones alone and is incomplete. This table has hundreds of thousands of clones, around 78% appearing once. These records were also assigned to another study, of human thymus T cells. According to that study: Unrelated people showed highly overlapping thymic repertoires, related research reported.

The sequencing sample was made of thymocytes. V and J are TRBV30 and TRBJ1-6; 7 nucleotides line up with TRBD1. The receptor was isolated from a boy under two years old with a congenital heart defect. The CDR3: CAWRPRGQNNSPLHF. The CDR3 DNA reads TGTGCCTGGAGACCAAGGGGGCAGAATAATTCACCCCTCCACTTT.